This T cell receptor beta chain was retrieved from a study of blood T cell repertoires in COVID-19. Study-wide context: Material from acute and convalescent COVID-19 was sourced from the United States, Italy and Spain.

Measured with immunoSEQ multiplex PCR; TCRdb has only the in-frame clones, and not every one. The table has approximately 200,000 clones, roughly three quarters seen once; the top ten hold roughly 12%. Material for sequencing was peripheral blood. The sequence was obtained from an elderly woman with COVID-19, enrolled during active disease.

CDR3 coding DNA: TGTGCTTCCGAGTCCTACAATGAGCAGTTCTTC. Protein: CASESYNEQFF. V and J are TRBV7-2 and TRBJ2-1; D gene uncertain. Germline assignment: CDR1 SGHTA and CDR2 FQGNSA. This CDR3 spans 11 amino acids.